Shown below are 2 T cell receptor beta chains from a single sample sequenced in a study of control samples from healthy donors and cancer patients. Profiled with immunoSEQ multiplex PCR; TCRdb holds only in-frame clones, not every one. Among 150,000 to 180,000 clones listed, over 85% were seen once. Material for sequencing was blood. The source of these receptors is a man aged 40-50 years in good health.

This clone was counted only a few times. The V call is TRBV9, the J call TRBJ1-2, with D maybe TRBD1 (5 bases). The CDR3 loop spans 15 amino acids. The ends were cut back, 4 bases at V and 4 bases at J, with 17 bases in the middle. Looked up from germline, CDR1 is SGDLS and CDR2 is YYNGEE. CDR3 protein: CASSLSRQHRYGYTF. The DNA of the CDR3 is TGTGCCAGCAGCCTTTCCCGACAGCATCGCTATGGCTACACCTTC.

This chain joins TRBV30 and TRBJ1-1, with a weak D call TRBD1 (6 bases). Germline CDR1 and CDR2: GTSNPN and SVGIG (reference sequence). The CDR3 runs to 17 residues. Trimming left V 0 bases short and J 1 base short, with 18 bases between. This CDR3 reads CAWSVPTGQSRNTEAFF. CDR3 coding DNA: TGTGCCTGGAGTGTACCGACAGGCCAAAGTCGGAACACTGAAGCTTTCTTT.